The 16 T cell receptor beta chains in this list originate from one sample, sequenced in a study of beta chain features in type 1 diabetes. Study results and limitations: TCRB CDR3 length was moderately but significantly reduced in all four CD4+ subsets of Type 1 diabetes patients.

The isolated RNA, all of it, was reverse transcribed, so expressed TCRB transcripts were what got sequenced. Assay used: immunoSEQ multiplex PCR; TCRdb lists only in-frame clones, some missing. The data show about 160,000 clones, roughly 8% seen once. The antigens these receptors bind are not known. The sequenced sample consisted of central memory CD4+ T cells from blood. The receptors were gathered from a man younger than 35 with type 1 diabetes.

This clone turned up a few times. The V gene is TRBV27, the J gene TRBJ1-2; D remains ambiguous. Per the germline V gene, CDR1 is MNHEY and CDR2 is SMNVEV (reference sequence). Trimming pared 6 bases from V and 5 bases from J, leaving 7 bases between. The CDR3 is made up of 11 amino acids. CDR3 coding DNA: TGTGCCAGCAGCAACAGATATGGCTACACCTTC. It translates to CASSNRYGYTF.

V gene TRBV4-3 combines with J gene TRBJ2-5; tentative D call: TRBD1 (6 bases). V dropped 4 bases and J dropped 3 bases, with 27 bases sitting between them. CDR1 is LGHNA, CDR2 YSLEER, per germline. This CDR3 is 19 amino acids long. The DNA of the CDR3 is TGCGCCAGCAGCCCAGTGAGGGGTTCAATCCGGACAGAGGAAGAGACCCAGTACTTC. Its translation: CASSPVRGSIRTEEETQYF.

Only a few counts were recorded for this clone. The CDR3 DNA reads as TGCGCCAGCAGCTTCGGGACAGGAGGAAAGCAGTACTTC. Its protein product is CASSFGTGGKQYF. The gene calls are TRBV5-1 and TRBJ2-7, with 8 bases that match TRBD1. The CDR3 totals 13 residues. CDR1 and CDR2 (germline): SGHRS, YFSETQ. V shed 2 bases, J shed 8 bases, and the junction held 6 bases outside the gene matches.

This clone occurred a few times. The CDR3 DNA follows: TGCGCCAGCAGCCTAAACACCGGGGAGCTGTTTTTT. Protein sequence: CASSLNTGELFF. The rearrangement uses TRBV4-3 and TRBJ2-2; D unclear. This CDR3 comprises 12 residues. Germline V gives CDR1 LGHNA, CDR2 YSLEER. V was pared by 4 bases and J by 2 bases, with 2 bases between.

The chain joins TRBV30 to TRBJ1-1; TRBD1 aligns across 9 bases. The CDR3 extends over 14 amino acids. Germline V lookup: CDR1 GTSNPN, CDR2 SVGIG (reference sequence). Germline trimming cut 3 bases from V and 1 base from J; bases unmatched to any gene: 3. The CDR3 coding sequence is TGTGCCTGGAGAAGACAGGGGGGGAACACTGAAGCTTTCTTT. This encodes CAWRRQGGNTEAFF.

This clone came up many times. The V and J genes are TRBV2 and TRBJ1-5; maybe TRBD1 (6 bases). The CDR3 sequence is 14 residues long. The V end was cut by 5 bases, the J end by 6 bases, with 14 bases between. Germline values: CDR1 SNHLY, CDR2 FYNNEI. The CDR3 DNA reads TGTGCCAGCAGTTATCAGGGGTTAGCTCAGCCCCAGCATTTT. It translates to CASSYQGLAQPQHF.

A few counts support this clone. The chain couples TRBV2 to TRBJ2-1, with 7 bases aligning to TRBD2. With V trimmed by 8 bases and J by 5 bases, 12 bases remained unmatched. The germline V gene has CDR1 SNHLY and CDR2 FYNNEI. The CDR3 length is 15 residues. DNA for the CDR3: TGTGCCAGCCGAAGTTTGGCGGGGGATCACAATGAGCAGTTCTTC. Its translation is CASRSLAGDHNEQFF. Drawing the rest from reference TRBV2 and TRBJ2-1, the complete variable domain is EPEVTQTPSHQVTQMGQEVILRCVPISNHLYFYWYRQILGQKVEFLVSFYNNEISEKSEIFDDQFSVERPDGSNFTLKIRSTKLEDSAMYFCASRSLAGDHNEQFFGPGTRLTVL.

This clone occurred a few times. The rearrangement links TRBV5-4 to TRBJ2-7; D might be TRBD2 (5 bases). V gave up 2 bases and J gave up 9 bases, with 18 bases separating them. From germline, CDR1 is SGHNT and CDR2 YYREEE (reference sequence). This CDR3 contains 14 residues. The CDR3 region is CASSFGNGQEAQYF. In DNA form, the CDR3 reads TGTGCCAGCAGCTTCGGGAATGGTCAGGAGGCGCAGTACTTC.

The rearrangement uses TRBV7-2 and TRBJ2-3; D might be TRBD1 (6 bases). CDR1 and CDR2 (germline): SGHTA, FQGNSA. The CDR3 runs 14 residues. The V gene lost 4 bases and the J gene lost 3 bases, with 11 bases spanning the gap. CDR3: CASSSDRWTDTQYF. The DNA of the CDR3 is TGTGCCAGCAGCTCGGACAGATGGACAGATACGCAGTATTTT. Variable domain in full (rest from reference TRBV7-2 and TRBJ2-3): GAGVSQSPSNKVTEKGKDVELRCDPISGHTALYWYRQSLGQGLEFLIYFQGNSAPDKSGLPSDRFSAERTGGSVSTLTIQRTQQEDSAVYLCASSSDRWTDTQYFGPGTRLTVL.

This clone was counted between two and nine times. The rearrangement joins TRBV28 to TRBJ1-3; the D gene is possibly TRBD1 (6 bases). The germline CDR1 and CDR2 sequences are MDHEN and SYDVKM. This CDR3 spans 14 amino acids. V shed 0 bases and J shed 5 bases, with 8 bases lying between them. The CDR3 bases are TGTGCCAGCAGTTTATGGGACAGCCGAAACACCATATATTTT. Amino acids: CASSLWDSRNTIYF.

This clone was observed a handful of times. The chain combines TRBV7-2 with TRBJ1-2; TRBD1 matches at 9 bases. Per the germline V gene, CDR1 is SGHTA and CDR2 is FQGNSA. The CDR3 runs 14 residues. The V segment lost 5 bases and the J segment 3 bases; nucleotides outside the gene matches: 4. The CDR3, as DNA: TGTGCCAGCAGCCCCAGACAGGGGGACTATGGCTACACCTTC. Amino acids: CASSPRQGDYGYTF.

This clone was counted only a few times. This chain links TRBV29-1 with TRBJ1-1, with D hard to call. CDR1 SQVTM and CDR2 ANQGSEA come from the germline V gene. V was shortened by 7 bases and J by 0 bases, with 12 bases between the two germline ends. The CDR3 consists of 13 residues. The CDR3 region has the DNA TGCAGCGGTGCGGACTCGATGAACACTGAAGCTTTCTTT. Translation: CSGADSMNTEAFF.

V is TRBV2 and J is TRBJ1-5; D may be TRBD1 (5 bases). Germline V gene lookup returns CDR1 SNHLY and CDR2 FYNNEI. V shed 4 bases and J shed 5 bases, with 12 bases lying between them. The CDR3 consists of 14 residues. This chain's CDR3 is CASSGGRDDQPQHF. The CDR3 DNA reads TGTGCCAGCAGTGGAGGGAGGGACGATCAGCCCCAGCATTTT.

This clone was counted a few times. This rearrangement joins TRBV6-6 to TRBJ2-3, with TRBD2 identical over 12 bases. CDR1 and CDR2 from the germline V gene are MNHNY and SVGAGI (reference sequence). The CDR3 covers 14 residues. Trimming removed 10 bases from V and 6 bases from J; junction bases left unmatched: 8. CDR3 nucleotides: TGTGCCACCCCCCTAGCGGGAGGGTCGGATACGCAGTATTTT. Protein sequence: CATPLAGGSDTQYF.

This clone was counted only a few times. This chain links TRBV2 with TRBJ2-1, with D maybe TRBD1 (5 bases). CDR1 and CDR2 (germline): SNHLY, FYNNEI. Trimming left V 2 bases short and J 0 bases short, with 8 bases between. The length of the CDR3 is 15 residues. CDR3 DNA sequence: TGTGCCAGCAGTGAAAACAGGTACTCCTACAATGAGCAGTTCTTC. Translating it yields CASSENRYSYNEQFF.

This clone has ten or more counts. Here the CDR3 DNA reads TGTGCCAGCAGTCTACAGGGGACGTTAGATACGCAGTATTTT. Translated, it gives CASSLQGTLDTQYF. The chain recombines TRBV2 with TRBJ2-3; 7 bases are shared with TRBD1. The germline V gene encodes CDR1 SNHLY and CDR2 FYNNEI. This CDR3 is built from 14 residues. The J segment lost 5 bases and the V segment lost 5 bases, leaving 7 bases of the junction unmatched.